This T cell receptor (beta chain) was obtained from a study of cytomegalovirus exposure and HLA in healthy donors. Study-level points and caveats: The study designated 164 TCR beta chains cytomegalovirus-associated. The authors confirmed in vitro that a few CMV-associated chains were specific for CMV antigens.

Germline V gene lookup returns CDR1 MNHEY and CDR2 SMNVEV (reference sequence). Trimming removed 0 bases from V and 6 bases from J, with 23 bases in between. The CDR3 runs to 18 residues. Libraries were prepared by immunoSEQ multiplex PCR; TCRdb keeps only in-frame clonotypes and omits some of them. The sample consists of about 220,000 clones, 75% to 95% of them appearing once. On this clone itself: Its matching antigen is unknown.

The receptor was derived from a woman aged 18-30 years in good health and CMV-seronegative. The specimen was PBMCs. This chain uses TRBV27 with TRBJ1-2; D remains unclear. The CDR3 DNA follows: TGTGCCAGCAGTTTATCGGGTGCCTTGGAGGCAACAGTGCATGGCTACACCTTC. It encodes CASSLSGALEATVHGYTF.